Detailed here is one T cell receptor beta chain. Its antigen is undetermined. This sample was included in a study of T cell responses to AZD1222 COVID-19 vaccine. Study-level results: With two AZD1222 doses given, Spike-specific TCR breadth and depth both rose. Unmutated variant regions are reportedly the target of nearly half of TCRs that are spike-specific. Repertoire collection took place solely once the T cell response had peaked.

Using immunoSEQ multiplex PCR, the repertoire was profiled, and TCRdb retains in-frame clones only, with some absent. The top ten clones hold roughly 3.5% of a sample with over 100,000 clones, approximately 87% of them seen once. This CDR3 spans 16 amino acids. V was trimmed by 5 bases and J by 0 bases, leaving 14 bases between them. The germline V gene has CDR1 MNHNY and CDR2 SVGAGI (reference sequence). The sequencing used peripheral blood, collected on day 0 of AZD1222 vaccination. V usage is TRBV6-6 and J usage is TRBJ1-3, with D unclear. The TCR comes from an adult in good health. This CDR3 is CASSRGRQISGNTIYF. The DNA of the CDR3 is TGTGCCAGCAGTCGAGGACGGCAAATCTCTGGAAACACCATATATTTT.